The rows below give T cell receptor beta chains drawn from one sample of a study of blood T cells in healthy people across ages. TCRdb re-called the 5' RACE reads through MiXCR, storing one row per CDR3 protein. This table has 700,000 to 950,000 distinct CDR3 sequences, 58% appearing once. Material for sequencing was blood. The source of these receptors is a man aged 30 to 45 in good health. Both conserved end residues are part of each CDR3. D genes are given only for firm matches. Clone size is stated in some rows and not others, as once, few, many or a class when expanded.

D gene,V gene,clone size,J gene,CDR3 DNA,CDR3 protein
NA,TRBV6-4,NA,TRBJ2-3,TGTGCCAGCAGTGACCAACCCGGGGGAACAGATACGCAGTATTTT,CASSDQPGGTDTQYF
NA,TRBV4-1,few,TRBJ2-1,TGCGCCAGCAGCCAATCGGGGGGCGCGCGGAATGAGCAGTTCTTC,CASSQSGGARNEQFF
TRBD2,TRBV7-2,NA,TRBJ2-4,TGTGCCAGCAGCGACGCCCCGAGGGGAGGCGGGGGTCGTGAGCAGTACTTC,CASSDAPRGGGGREQYF
TRBD2,TRBV28,NA,TRBJ2-1,TGTGCCAGCAAAACGCCCCTAGCGGGAACCAATGAGCAGTTCTTC,CASKTPLAGTNEQFF
NA,TRBV5-5,NA,TRBJ1-5,TGTGCCAGCAGCTCCCGTGGGAGGGTTCAGCCCCAGCATTTT,CASSSRGRVQPQHF
NA,TRBV20-1,NA,TRBJ1-2,TGCAGTGCTAGGCGGGGAGGGTATGGCTACACCTTC,CSARRGGYGYTF
NA,TRBV29-1,few,TRBJ2-4,TGCAGCGCTGGAGATGTGGACATTCAGTACTTC,CSAGDVDIQYF
TRBD1,TRBV29-1,NA,TRBJ2-2,TGCAGCGTTGCCCAGGGGGCGAGTGCCGGGGAGCTGTTTTTT,CSVAQGASAGELFF
NA,TRBV24-1,NA,TRBJ1-2,TGTGCCACCAGTGAAGAACAGGTTTGGGGTGGCTACACCTTC,CATSEEQVWGGYTF
NA,TRBV6-1,few,TRBJ2-7,TGTGCCAGCACCAAAACAACAGGTCCCTACGAGCAGTACTTC,CASTKTTGPYEQYF
NA,TRBV5-1,few,TRBJ2-1,TGCGCCAGCAGCTTGGAAGGACAGGGAGGGAAAAATGAGCAGTTCTTC,CASSLEGQGGKNEQFF
NA,TRBV15,NA,TRBJ2-2,TGTGCCACCAGCGTGGGGTACCGGGAGCTGTTTTTT,CATSVGYRELFF
NA,TRBV28,NA,TRBJ2-7,TGTGCCAGCAGTTTAAGACGGATAACCTACGAGCAGTACTTC,CASSLRRITYEQYF
NA,TRBV20-1,NA,TRBJ1-2,TGCAGTGCCGCATTAGGGTCTGGCGGCTACACCTTC,CSAALGSGGYTF
NA,TRBV4-3,few,TRBJ2-4,TGCGCCAGCAGCATAATAGCGACAAAAGCCAAAAACATTCAGTACTTC,CASSIIATKAKNIQYF
NA,TRBV6-2/TRBV6-3,NA,TRBJ2-1,TGTGCCAGTCTGGCAGGGACGGCTAGCTCCTACAATGAGCAGTTCTTC,CASLAGTASSYNEQFF
NA,TRBV2,NA,TRBJ2-5,TGTGCCAGCAGTGAAGCAGGGGGCCAAGAGACCCAGTACTTC,CASSEAGGQETQYF
TRBD2,TRBV27,few,TRBJ2-7,TGTGCCAGCAGACTAGCGGGGGCGTCCTACGAGCAGTACTTC,CASRLAGASYEQYF
NA,TRBV12-3/TRBV12-4,NA,TRBJ1-2,TGTGCCAGCAGTCAGAACACGCTTGCTAACTATGGCTACACCTTC,CASSQNTLANYGYTF
NA,TRBV4-2,NA,TRBJ2-5,TGTGCCAGCAGCCAAGCAGGGATCCAAGAGACCCAGTACTTC,CASSQAGIQETQYF
NA,TRBV6-5,NA,TRBJ1-1,TGTGCCAGCAGTTACTCACATAAACTGAACACTGAAGCTTTCTTT,CASSYSHKLNTEAFF
NA,TRBV25-1,NA,TRBJ2-3,TGTGCCAGCAGCATCGGCGCCGGGGGTCCCTTAGCATCGCAGTATTTT,CASSIGAGGPLASQYF
NA,TRBV10-3,NA,TRBJ2-5,TGTGCCATCAGTGAGTTGGAGACCCAGTACTTC,CAISELETQYF
NA,TRBV2,NA,TRBJ1-3,TGTGCCAGCAGCTGGGGATTCTCTGGAAACACCATATATTTT,CASSWGFSGNTIYF
NA,TRBV5-6,once,TRBJ2-7,TGTGCCAGCAGCCCGGCGCCGGGTGCCTACGAGCAGTACTTC,CASSPAPGAYEQYF
NA,TRBV9,once,TRBJ2-7,TGTGCCAGCAGCGTAGAGCCCTACAATGAGCAGTACTTC,CASSVEPYNEQYF
NA,TRBV7-2,NA,TRBJ2-3,TGTGCCAGCAGCTCAGCCATACAGGGTCGGGCAGATACGCAGTATTTT,CASSSAIQGRADTQYF
TRBD1,TRBV20-1,few,TRBJ2-1,TGCAGTGCGTTGGACAGGGGGGTTTTTGGGGATGAGCAGTTCTTC,CSALDRGVFGDEQFF
TRBD2,TRBV4-2,few,TRBJ2-7,TGTGCCAGCAGCCCCGGGGGGTTCGGCGAGCAGTACTTC,CASSPGGFGEQYF
NA,TRBV15,NA,TRBJ2-5,TGTGCCACCCTCCCCCTCCGGGACTCCGCGAGTGGGACCCAGTACTTC,CATLPLRDSASGTQYF
NA,TRBV7-3,NA,TRBJ2-3,TGTGCCAGCTCAGCATTGTTGGTCACAGATACGCAGTATTTT,CASSALLVTDTQYF
NA,TRBV6-1,NA,TRBJ2-7,TGTGCCAGCAGTGAAAGGGGTCCTCTCTCCTACGAGCAGTACTTC,CASSERGPLSYEQYF
TRBD2,TRBV20-1,NA,TRBJ2-3,TGCAGTGCCGGTGGGTTACCGCGGGAGGGCGGCACAGATACGCAGTATTTT,CSAGGLPREGGTDTQYF
NA,TRBV7-2,few,TRBJ2-1,TGTGCCAGCAGCTTAACCCATACAGGGTGGGTTGAGCAGTTCTTC,CASSLTHTGWVEQFF
TRBD1,TRBV5-1,NA,TRBJ2-7,TGCGCCAGCAGCTTCCCTTCAATTCCGACAGGGCATGACGAGCAGTACTTC,CASSFPSIPTGHDEQYF
NA,TRBV29-1,few,TRBJ1-1,TGCAGCGTCGCGGGATTAGGAGCTTTCTTT,CSVAGLGAFF
NA,TRBV7-8,NA,TRBJ2-2,TGTGCCAGCAGCCTAAGAAAGGACAGCCCAGCGAACACCGGGGAGCTGTTTTTT,CASSLRKDSPANTGELFF
NA,TRBV5-1,once,TRBJ2-1,TGCGCCAGCAGCTTGTCTGACTCGTCGTTTGCGGATGAGCAGTTCTTC,CASSLSDSSFADEQFF
TRBD2,TRBV11-2,NA,TRBJ2-7,TGTGCCAGCAGCCGGACTAGCGGGGGGGCCTACGAGCAGTACTTC,CASSRTSGGAYEQYF
NA,TRBV7-9,NA,TRBJ2-2,TGTGCCAGCAGCTCGGCTTCCCAGAGTTCGAACACCGGGGAGCTGTTTTTT,CASSSASQSSNTGELFF
NA,TRBV12-3/TRBV12-4,once,TRBJ2-7,TGTGCCAGCAGACCCGGGACTGACACCTACGAGCAGTACTTC,CASRPGTDTYEQYF
NA,TRBV7-2,NA,TRBJ2-2,TGTGCCAGCAGCTTAAGAATGATATCCAACACCGGGGAGCTGTTTTTT,CASSLRMISNTGELFF
TRBD1,TRBV15,few,TRBJ1-2,TGTGCCACCAGCACCAACCGGACAGGTTGGAACTATGGCTACACCTTC,CATSTNRTGWNYGYTF
NA,TRBV28,NA,TRBJ2-1,TGTGCCAGCAGCTCCCTGGAGGGCATCTCAGAGACCCAGTTCTTC,CASSSLEGISETQFF
TRBD2,TRBV12-3/TRBV12-4,NA,TRBJ2-5,TGTGCCAGCAGATGGAGCGGGAGGCAAGAGACCCAGTACTTC,CASRWSGRQETQYF
NA,TRBV20-1,NA,TRBJ2-7,TGCAGTGCCTATGGAGGACAGCAATACGAGCAGTACTTC,CSAYGGQQYEQYF
NA,TRBV18,few,TRBJ2-1,TGTGCCAGCTCACCGGCGCCTGACGGGGAGCAGTTCTTC,CASSPAPDGEQFF
NA,TRBV7-2,NA,TRBJ2-7,TGTGCCAGCAGCTTTCAGGCATCTACCTACGAGCAGTACTTC,CASSFQASTYEQYF
TRBD1,TRBV20-1,NA,TRBJ2-5,TGCAGTGCTCCCGACAGGGACCAAGAGACCCAGTACTTC,CSAPDRDQETQYF